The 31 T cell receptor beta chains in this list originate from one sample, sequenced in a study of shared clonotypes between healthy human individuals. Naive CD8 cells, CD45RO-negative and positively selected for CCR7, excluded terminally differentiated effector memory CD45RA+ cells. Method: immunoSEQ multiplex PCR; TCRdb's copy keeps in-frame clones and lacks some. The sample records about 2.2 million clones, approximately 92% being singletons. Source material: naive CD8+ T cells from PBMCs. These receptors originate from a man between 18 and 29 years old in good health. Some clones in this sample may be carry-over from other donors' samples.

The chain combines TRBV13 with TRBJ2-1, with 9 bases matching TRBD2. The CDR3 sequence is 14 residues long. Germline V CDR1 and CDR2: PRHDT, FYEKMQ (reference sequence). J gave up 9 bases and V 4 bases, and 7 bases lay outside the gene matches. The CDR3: CASSWGTSPGEQFF. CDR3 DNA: TGTGCCAGCAGCTGGGGGACTAGCCCAGGTGAGCAGTTCTTC. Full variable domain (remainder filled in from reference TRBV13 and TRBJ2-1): AAGVIQSPRHLIKEKRETATLKCYPIPRHDTVYWYQQGPGQDPQFLISFYEKMQSDKGSIPDRFSAQQFSDYHSELNMSSLELGDSALYFCASSWGTSPGEQFFGPGTRLTVL.

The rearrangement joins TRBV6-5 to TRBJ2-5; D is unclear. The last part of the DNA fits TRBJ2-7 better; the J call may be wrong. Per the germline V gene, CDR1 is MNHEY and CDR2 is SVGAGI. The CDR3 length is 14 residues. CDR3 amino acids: CASSYTKVPYEQYF. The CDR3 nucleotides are TGTGCCAGCAGTTACACCAAGGTCCCCTACGAGCAGTACTTC.

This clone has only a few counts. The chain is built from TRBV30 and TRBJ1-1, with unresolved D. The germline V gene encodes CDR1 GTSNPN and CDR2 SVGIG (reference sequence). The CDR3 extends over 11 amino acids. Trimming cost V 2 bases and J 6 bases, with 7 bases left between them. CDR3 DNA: TGTGCCTGGAGTTGGGAGGCTGAAGCTTTCTTT. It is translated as CAWSWEAEAFF.

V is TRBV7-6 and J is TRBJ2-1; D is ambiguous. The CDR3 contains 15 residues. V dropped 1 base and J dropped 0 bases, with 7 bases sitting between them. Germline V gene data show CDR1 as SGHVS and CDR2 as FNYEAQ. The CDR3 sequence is CASSLGSSSYNEQFF. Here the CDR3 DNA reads TGTGCCAGCAGCTTAGGGTCTAGCTCCTACAATGAGCAGTTCTTC.

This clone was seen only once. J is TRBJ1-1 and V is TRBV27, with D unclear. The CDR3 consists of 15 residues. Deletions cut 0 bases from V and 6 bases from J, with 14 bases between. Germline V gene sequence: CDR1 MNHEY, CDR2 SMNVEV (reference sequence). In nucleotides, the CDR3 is TGTGCCAGCAGTTTATCGGAGGAATTCGTGGCTGAAGCTTTCTTT. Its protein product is CASSLSEEFVAEAFF.

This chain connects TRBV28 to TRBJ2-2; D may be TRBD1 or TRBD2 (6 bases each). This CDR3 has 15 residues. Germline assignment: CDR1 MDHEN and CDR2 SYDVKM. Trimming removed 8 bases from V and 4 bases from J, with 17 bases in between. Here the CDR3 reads CASWDERGLTGELFF. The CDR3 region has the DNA TGTGCCAGCTGGGATGAACGGGGGCTCACCGGGGAGCTGTTTTTT.

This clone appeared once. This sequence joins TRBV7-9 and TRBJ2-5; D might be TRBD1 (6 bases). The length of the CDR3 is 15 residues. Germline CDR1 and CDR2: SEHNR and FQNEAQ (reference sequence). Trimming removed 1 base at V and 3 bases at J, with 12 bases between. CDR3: CASSLEQGLEETQYF. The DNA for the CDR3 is TGTGCCAGCAGCTTAGAACAGGGATTAGAAGAGACCCAGTACTTC.

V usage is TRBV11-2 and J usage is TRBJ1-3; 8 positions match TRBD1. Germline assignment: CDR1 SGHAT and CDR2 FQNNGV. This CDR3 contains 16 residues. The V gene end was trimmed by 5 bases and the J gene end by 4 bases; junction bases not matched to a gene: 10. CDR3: CASSARDRGEGNTIYF. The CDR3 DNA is TGTGCCAGCAGCGCACGAGACAGGGGAGAGGGAAACACCATATATTTT.

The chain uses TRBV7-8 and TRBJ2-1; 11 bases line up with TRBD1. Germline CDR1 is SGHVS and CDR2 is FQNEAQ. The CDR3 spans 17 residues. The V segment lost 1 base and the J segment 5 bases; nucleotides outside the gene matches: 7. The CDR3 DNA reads TGTGCCAGCAGCTTAGAGGACAGGGGGCCTTTGAACAATGAGCAGTTCTTC. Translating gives CASSLEDRGPLNNEQFF.

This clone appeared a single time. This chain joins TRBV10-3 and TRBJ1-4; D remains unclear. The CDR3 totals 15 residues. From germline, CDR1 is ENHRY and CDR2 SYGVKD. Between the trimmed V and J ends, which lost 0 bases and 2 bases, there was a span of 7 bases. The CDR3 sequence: CAISESQRTNEKLFF. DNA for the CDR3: TGTGCCATCAGTGAGTCACAGAGGACTAATGAAAAACTGTTTTTT.

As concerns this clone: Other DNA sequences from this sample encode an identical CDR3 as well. The CDR3 DNA is TGTGCCAGCAGCGTAGAGGGCGGGAGGGCCTACGAGCAGTACTTC. It translates to CASSVEGGRAYEQYF. The V and J genes are TRBV9 and TRBJ2-7; 9 bases match TRBD2. Germline trimming cut 0 bases from V and 2 bases from J; bases unmatched to any gene: 3. CDR1 is SGDLS and CDR2 is YYNGEE in the germline V gene. CDR3 length equals 15 residues.

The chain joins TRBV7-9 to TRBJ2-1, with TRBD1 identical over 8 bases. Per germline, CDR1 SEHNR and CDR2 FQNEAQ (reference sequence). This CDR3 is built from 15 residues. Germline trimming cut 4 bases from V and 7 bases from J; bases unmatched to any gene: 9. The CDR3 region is CASSSSQGALNEQFF. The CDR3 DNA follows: TGTGCCAGCAGCTCTTCCCAGGGGGCGCTGAATGAGCAGTTCTTC.

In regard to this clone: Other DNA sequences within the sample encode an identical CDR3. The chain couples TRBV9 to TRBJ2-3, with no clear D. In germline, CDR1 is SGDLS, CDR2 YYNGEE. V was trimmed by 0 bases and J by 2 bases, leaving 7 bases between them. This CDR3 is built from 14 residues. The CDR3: CASSVEGSTDTQYF. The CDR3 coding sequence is TGTGCCAGCAGCGTAGAGGGCTCCACAGATACGCAGTATTTT.

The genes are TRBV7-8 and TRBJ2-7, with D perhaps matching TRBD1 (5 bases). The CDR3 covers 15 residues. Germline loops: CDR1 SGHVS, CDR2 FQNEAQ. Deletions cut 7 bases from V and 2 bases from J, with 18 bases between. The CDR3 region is CASTPLQTDTYEQYF. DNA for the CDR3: TGTGCCAGCACCCCTCTGCAGACAGATACCTACGAGCAGTACTTC.

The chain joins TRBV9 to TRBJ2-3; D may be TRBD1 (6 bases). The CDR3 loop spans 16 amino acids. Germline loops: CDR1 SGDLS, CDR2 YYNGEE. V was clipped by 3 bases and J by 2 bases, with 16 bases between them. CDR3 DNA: TGTGCCAGCAGCGGGGACATACTCGAACCCACAGATACGCAGTATTTT. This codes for CASSGDILEPTDTQYF.

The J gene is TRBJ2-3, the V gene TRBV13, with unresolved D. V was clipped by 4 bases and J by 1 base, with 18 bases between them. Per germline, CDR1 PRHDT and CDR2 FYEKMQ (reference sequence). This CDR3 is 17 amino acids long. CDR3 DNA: TGTGCCAGCAGCTCGCCAGAGTTCCAATCTGGCACAGATACGCAGTATTTT. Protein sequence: CASSSPEFQSGTDTQYF.

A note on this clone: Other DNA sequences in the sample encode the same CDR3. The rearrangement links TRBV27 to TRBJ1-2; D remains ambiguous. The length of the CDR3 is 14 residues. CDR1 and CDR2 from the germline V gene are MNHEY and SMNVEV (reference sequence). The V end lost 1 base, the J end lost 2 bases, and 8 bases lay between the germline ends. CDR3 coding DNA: TGTGCCAGCAGTTTATATCCGCCCAACTATGGCTACACCTTC. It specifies CASSLYPPNYGYTF.

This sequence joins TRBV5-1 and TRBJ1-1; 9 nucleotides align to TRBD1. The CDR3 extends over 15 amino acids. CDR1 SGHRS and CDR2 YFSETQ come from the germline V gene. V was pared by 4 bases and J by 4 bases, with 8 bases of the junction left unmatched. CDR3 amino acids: CASSTGTGSSTEAFF. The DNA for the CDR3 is TGCGCCAGCAGCACCGGGACAGGGAGTAGCACTGAAGCTTTCTTT.

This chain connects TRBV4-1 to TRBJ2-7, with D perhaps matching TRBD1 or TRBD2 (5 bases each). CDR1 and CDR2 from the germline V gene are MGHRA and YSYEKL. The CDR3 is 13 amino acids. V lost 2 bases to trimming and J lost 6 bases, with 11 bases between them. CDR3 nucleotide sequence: TGCGCCAGCAGCCAACCCGGGACGAGCGAGCAGTACTTC. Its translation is CASSQPGTSEQYF.

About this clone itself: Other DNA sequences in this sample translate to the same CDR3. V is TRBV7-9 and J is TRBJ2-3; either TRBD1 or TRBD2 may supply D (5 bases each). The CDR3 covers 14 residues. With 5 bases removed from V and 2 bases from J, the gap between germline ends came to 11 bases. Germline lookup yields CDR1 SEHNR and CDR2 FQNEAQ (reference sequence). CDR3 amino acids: CASSPPGPTDTQYF. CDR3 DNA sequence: TGTGCCAGCAGCCCACCGGGGCCCACAGATACGCAGTATTTT. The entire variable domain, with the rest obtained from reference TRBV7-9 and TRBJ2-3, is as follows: DTGVSQNPRHKITKRGQNVTFRCDPISEHNRLYWYRQTLGQGPEFLTYFQNEAQLEKSRLLSDRFSAERPKGSFSTLEIQRTEQGDSAMYLCASSPPGPTDTQYFGPGTRLTVL.

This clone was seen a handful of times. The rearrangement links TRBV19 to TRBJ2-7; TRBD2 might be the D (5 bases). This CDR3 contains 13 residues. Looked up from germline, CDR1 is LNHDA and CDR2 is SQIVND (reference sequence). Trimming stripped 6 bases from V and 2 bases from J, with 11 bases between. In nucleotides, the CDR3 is TGTGCCAGTAGGGGGAGTAGCGCCTACGAGCAGTACTTC. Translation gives CASRGSSAYEQYF.

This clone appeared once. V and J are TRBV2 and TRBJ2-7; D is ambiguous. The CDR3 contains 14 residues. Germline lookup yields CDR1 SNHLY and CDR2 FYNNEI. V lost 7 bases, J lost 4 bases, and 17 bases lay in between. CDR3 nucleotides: TGTGCCAGCATAGGACCGCCGATGAGATACGAGCAGTACTTC. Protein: CASIGPPMRYEQYF.

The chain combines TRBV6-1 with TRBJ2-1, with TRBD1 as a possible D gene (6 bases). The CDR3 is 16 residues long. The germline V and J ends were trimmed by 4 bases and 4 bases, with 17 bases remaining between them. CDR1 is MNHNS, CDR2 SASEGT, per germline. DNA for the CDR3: TGTGCCAGCAGTGTCCCGGACAGAAAAGCTTACAATGAGCAGTTCTTC. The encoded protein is CASSVPDRKAYNEQFF.

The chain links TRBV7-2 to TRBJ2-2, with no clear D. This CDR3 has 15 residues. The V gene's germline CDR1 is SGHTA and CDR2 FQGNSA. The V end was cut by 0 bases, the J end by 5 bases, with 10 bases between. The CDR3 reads CASSLAGPWTGELFF. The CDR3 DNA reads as TGTGCCAGCAGCTTAGCCGGGCCCTGGACCGGGGAGCTGTTTTTT. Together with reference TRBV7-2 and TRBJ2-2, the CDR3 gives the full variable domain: GAGVSQSPSNKVTEKGKDVELRCDPISGHTALYWYRQSLGQGLEFLIYFQGNSAPDKSGLPSDRFSAERTGGSVSTLTIQRTQQEDSAVYLCASSLAGPWTGELFFGEGSRLTVL.

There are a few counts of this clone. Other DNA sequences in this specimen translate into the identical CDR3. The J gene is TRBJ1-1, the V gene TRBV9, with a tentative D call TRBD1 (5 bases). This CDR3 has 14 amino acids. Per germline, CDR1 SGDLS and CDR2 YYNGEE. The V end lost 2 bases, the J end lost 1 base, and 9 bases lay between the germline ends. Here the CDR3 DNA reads TGTGCCAGCAGCGTGGGAGGGGAGAACACTGAAGCTTTCTTT. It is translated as CASSVGGENTEAFF.

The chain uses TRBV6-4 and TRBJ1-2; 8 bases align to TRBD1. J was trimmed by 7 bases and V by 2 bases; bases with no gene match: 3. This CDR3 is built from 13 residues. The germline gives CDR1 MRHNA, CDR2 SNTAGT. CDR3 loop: CASSDGQGVGYTF. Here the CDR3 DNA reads TGTGCCAGCAGTGACGGACAGGGCGTTGGCTACACCTTC.

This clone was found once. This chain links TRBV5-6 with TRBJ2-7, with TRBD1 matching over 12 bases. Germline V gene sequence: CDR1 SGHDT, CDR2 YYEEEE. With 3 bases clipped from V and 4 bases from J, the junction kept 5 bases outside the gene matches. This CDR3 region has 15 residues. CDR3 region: CASSSGTGGFYEQYF. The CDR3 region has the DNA TGTGCCAGCAGCTCGGGGACAGGGGGCTTTTACGAGCAGTACTTC.

CDR3 bases: TGCAGCGTTGTCGCGGACAGGGGCGTCTCCAACTATGGCTACACCTTC. As protein: CSVVADRGVSNYGYTF. The V and J genes are TRBV29-1 and TRBJ1-2; TRBD1 agrees at 9 bases. Germline V lookup: CDR1 SQVTM, CDR2 ANQGSEA. This CDR3 has 16 residues. J was trimmed by 2 bases and V by 4 bases; bases with no gene match: 11.

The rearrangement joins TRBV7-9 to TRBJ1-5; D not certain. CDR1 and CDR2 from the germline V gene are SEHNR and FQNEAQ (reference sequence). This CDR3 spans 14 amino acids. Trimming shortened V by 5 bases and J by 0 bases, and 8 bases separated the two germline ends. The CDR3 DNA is TGTGCCAGCAGCCCCGTGGATAGCAATCAGCCCCAGCATTTT. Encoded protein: CASSPVDSNQPQHF.

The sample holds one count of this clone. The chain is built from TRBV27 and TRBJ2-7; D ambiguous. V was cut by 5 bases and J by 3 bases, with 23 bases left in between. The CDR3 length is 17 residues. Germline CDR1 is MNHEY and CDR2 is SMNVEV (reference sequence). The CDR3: CASSPIPYPPTGYEQYF. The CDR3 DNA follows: TGTGCCAGCAGTCCCATTCCTTACCCTCCGACGGGCTACGAGCAGTACTTC.

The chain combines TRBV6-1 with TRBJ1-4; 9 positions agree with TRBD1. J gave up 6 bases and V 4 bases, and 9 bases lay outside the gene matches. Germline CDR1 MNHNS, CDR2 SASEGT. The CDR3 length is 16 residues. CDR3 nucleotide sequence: TGTGCCAGCAGTGTCTATGTTGGGGACAGGGATGAAAAACTGTTTTTT. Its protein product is CASSVYVGDRDEKLFF.